The rows below give T cell receptor beta chains drawn from one sample of a study of cytomegalovirus exposure and HLA in healthy donors. Only in-frame clones appear in the TCRdb table, and some are missing; sequencing was by immunoSEQ multiplex PCR. The data show approximately 140,000 clones, with about 80% seen just once and under 4.5% held by the top ten. The material sequenced was PBMCs. The source of these receptors is a man in his late teens or twenties in good health and CMV-seronegative. The CDR3 runs from the conserved cysteine through the conserved F or W. The D gene is left open where the match is weak. Clone size is shown for a subset of rows, as once, few, many or a class of expanded clone.

DNA,CDR3,J,size,D,V
TGTGCCAGCTCAGGCAAAGATGGGGCGTATGGCTACACCTTC,CASSGKDGAYGYTF,TRBJ1-2,once,-,TRBV18
TGTGCCTGGACTTTTGGACTTCAGGCCGGGGAGCTGTTTTTT,CAWTFGLQAGELFF,TRBJ2-2,-,-,TRBV30
TGCGCCAGCACACTACAGGGGGCCTTTAGAAACACCGGGGAGCTGTTTTTT,CASTLQGAFRNTGELFF,TRBJ2-2,-,TRBD1,TRBV5-1
TGTGCCAGCAGTCTGTCTCAGGGCAATCAGCCCCAGCATTTT,CASSLSQGNQPQHF,TRBJ1-5,-,-,TRBV25-1
TGCGCCAGCAGCCCGGGACAAGGCTATGGCTACACCTTC,CASSPGQGYGYTF,TRBJ1-2,-,-,TRBV5-1
TGCAGCGCTGAGGGAGACGGCCTGGGGTACGAGCAGTACTTC,CSAEGDGLGYEQYF,TRBJ2-7,-,-,TRBV29-1
TGTGCCAGCAGTGAATCCAGGGGGCCAATTCAGCCCCAGCATTTT,CASSESRGPIQPQHF,TRBJ1-5,once,TRBD1,TRBV2
TGTGCCACCTCGGGGGCGGGAGAGGCCACAGATACGCAGTATTTT,CATSGAGEATDTQYF,TRBJ2-3,few,-,TRBV6-5
TGTGCCAGCAGCTTACCGGGACAACTGAACACTGAAGCTTTCTTT,CASSLPGQLNTEAFF,TRBJ1-1,-,-,TRBV7-9
TGTGCCAGCAGCTCCCTCGGGACTCCCTACGAGCAGTACTTC,CASSSLGTPYEQYF,TRBJ2-7,-,-,TRBV13